A single sample is the source of the 32 T cell receptor beta chains below, sequenced in a study of Graves' ophthalmopathy and Graves' hyperthyroidism. RNA transcripts were the template, and TCR beta CDR3 regions were amplified from them. HTBI primers were employed in first-round RT-PCR, then a second-round multiplex PCR followed. TCRdb reprocessed the multiplex PCR reads via MiXCR and lists one record per CDR3 protein. The sample has approximately 480,000 distinct CDR3 sequences; about 15% are singletons. Sequenced: blood. These receptors originate from a woman aged 25 to 39 with Graves' ophthalmopathy.

In its sample, this clonotype was seen many times. The V call is TRBV3-1, the J call TRBJ2-5; D is uncertain. This CDR3 has 16 residues. Looked up from germline, CDR1 is LGHDT and CDR2 is YNNKEL (reference sequence). Trimming cost V 3 bases and J 2 bases, with 16 bases left between them. CDR3 in amino acids: CASSQKAQYPQETQYF. In nucleotides, the CDR3 is TGTGCCAGCAGCCAGAAGGCCCAGTATCCTCAAGAGACCCAGTACTTC.

In its sample, this clonotype was seen many times. This chain uses TRBV6-1 with TRBJ2-7; TRBD1 matches 9 bases. Per the germline V gene, CDR1 is MNHNS and CDR2 is SASEGT. V trimming: 6 bases; J trimming: 5 bases; junction bases outside the gene matches: 8. This CDR3 has 14 amino acids. The CDR3 loop is CASRLRTGVNEQYF. The CDR3 coding sequence is TGTGCCAGCAGATTGCGGACAGGGGTCAACGAGCAGTACTTC.

This clonotype was recorded many times. The chain has TRBV6-1 and TRBJ1-6; D ambiguous. Germline loops: CDR1 MNHNS, CDR2 SASEGT. This CDR3 contains 15 residues. With 1 base removed from V and 7 bases from J, the gap between germline ends came to 11 bases. The CDR3 protein is CASSEGTAGNSPLHF. The CDR3 DNA reads as TGTGCCAGCAGTGAAGGGACGGCGGGCAATTCACCCCTCCACTTT.

About this clonotype: Compared with germline, one end of the junction differs, possibly owing to a read error. V usage is TRBV12-3 or TRBV12-4 and J usage is TRBJ1-6; D is unresolved. There are 15 residues in the CDR3. This CDR3 is CASSLVKAPNSPLRF. The CDR3 nucleotides read TGTGCCAGCAGTCTAGTTAAAGCGCCGAATTCACCCCTCCGCTTT.

This clonotype appeared many times. The J gene is TRBJ1-5, the V gene TRBV28, with D possibly matching TRBD1 (5 bases). This CDR3 spans 17 amino acids. Trimming pared 1 base from V and 3 bases from J, leaving 16 bases between. Germline V gene sequence: CDR1 MDHEN, CDR2 SYDVKM. As DNA, the CDR3 is TGTGCCAGCAGTTTATTTGTCGGGACCGATCCCAATCAGCCCCAGCATTTT. It is translated as CASSLFVGTDPNQPQHF. The variable domain in full, completed from reference TRBV28 and TRBJ1-5, reads DVKVTQSSRYLVKRTGEKVFLECVQDMDHENMFWYRQDPGLGLRLIYFSYDVKMKEKGDIPEGYSVSREKKERFSLILESASTNQTSMYLCASSLFVGTDPNQPQHFGDGTRLSIL.

This clonotype was picked up many times. The chain joins TRBV28 to TRBJ1-2; D ambiguous. The V gene lost 7 bases and the J gene lost 4 bases, with 10 bases spanning the gap. The CDR3 consists of 12 residues. CDR1 is MDHEN and CDR2 is SYDVKM in the germline V gene. CDR3 nucleotide sequence: TGTGCCAGCATGAGAGGGTCCTATGGCTACACCTTC. It specifies CASMRGSYGYTF.

This clonotype has only a few counts. V is TRBV30 and J is TRBJ1-6; no firm D call. CDR3 length: 16 residues. Germline CDR1 GTSNPN, CDR2 SVGIG (reference sequence). Deletions cut 0 bases from V and 5 bases from J, with 14 bases between. The CDR3 nucleotides are TGTGCCTGGAGTGTACAGACGGGAACAGATAATTCACCCCTCCACTTT. Protein product: CAWSVQTGTDNSPLHF.

The chain combines TRBV11-2 with TRBJ2-1, with a possible D match to TRBD2 (5 bases). The V and J ends lost 5 bases and 3 bases respectively, with 17 bases between them. Germline assignment: CDR1 SGHAT and CDR2 FQNNGV. The CDR3 extends over 16 amino acids. This CDR3 reads CASSVTPGRGYNEQFF. The CDR3 DNA follows: TGTGCCAGCAGCGTAACCCCAGGTCGGGGCTACAATGAGCAGTTCTTC. Full variable domain (missing parts from reference TRBV11-2 and TRBJ2-1): EAGVAQSPRYKIIEKRQSVAFWCNPISGHATLYWYQQILGQGPKLLIQFQNNGVVDDSQLPKDRFSAERLKGVDSTLKIQPAKLEDSAVYLCASSVTPGRGYNEQFFGPGTRLTVL.

This clonotype was counted many times. V gene TRBV28 combines with J gene TRBJ1-6; possibly TRBD1 for D (6 bases). Germline CDR1 MDHEN, CDR2 SYDVKM. Trimming took 7 bases from V and 7 from J, leaving 20 bases between them. This CDR3 is 16 amino acids long. CDR3 residues: CASIGGGVIRNSPLHF. DNA for the CDR3: TGTGCCAGCATTGGAGGGGGGGTGATTAGGAATTCACCCCTCCACTTT.

This clonotype was detected many times. The chain uses TRBV28 and TRBJ1-1, with D perhaps matching TRBD1 (6 bases). CDR1 and CDR2 from the germline V gene are MDHEN and SYDVKM. The CDR3 extends over 13 amino acids. V shed 6 bases and J shed 11 bases, with 19 bases lying between them. The CDR3 region has the DNA TGTGCCAGCAGCCCAAAGGTACAGGGCCACGCTTTCTTT. Protein product: CASSPKVQGHAFF.

The rearrangement uses TRBV6-1 and TRBJ2-7, with D hard to call. Germline loops: CDR1 MNHNS, CDR2 SASEGT. The CDR3 length is 12 residues. Trimming left V 2 bases short and J 6 bases short, with 8 bases between. The CDR3 nucleotides are TGTGCCAGCAGTGAAATAGGGCTCGAGCAGTACGTC. This translates into CASSEIGLEQYV.

Ten or more counts support this clonotype. This chain joins TRBV12-3 or TRBV12-4 and TRBJ2-5, with 8 bases fitting TRBD1. The V segment lost 5 bases and the J segment 4 bases; nucleotides outside the gene matches: 12. The CDR3 runs to 16 residues. The CDR3 sequence: CASSPTLGGQGETQYF. CDR3 coding DNA: TGTGCCAGCAGTCCAACTTTAGGAGGACAGGGAGAGACCCAGTACTTC.

This clonotype occurred many times. The rearrangement uses TRBV6-5 and TRBJ1-2, with D tentatively TRBD1 (5 bases). The CDR3 is 13 amino acids. Trimming stripped 5 bases from V and 4 bases from J, with 11 bases between. Germline values: CDR1 MNHEY, CDR2 SVGAGI. The CDR3 loop reads CASSRAGTYGYTF. The CDR3 DNA follows: TGTGCCAGCAGTCGGGCAGGGACCTATGGCTACACCTTC.

The chain links TRBV28 to TRBJ1-5; the D is unclear. Deletions cut 3 bases from V and 4 bases from J, with 7 bases between. Germline CDR1 and CDR2: MDHEN and SYDVKM. The CDR3 consists of 13 residues. This CDR3 reads CASSFLGNQPQHF. The DNA of the CDR3 is TGTGCCAGCAGTTTCCTGGGGAATCAGCCCCAGCATTTT.

The chain joins TRBV2 to TRBJ1-1; the D gene is possibly TRBD1 (6 bases). The CDR3 consists of 16 residues. V shed 6 bases and J shed 5 bases, with 22 bases lying between them. Germline CDR1 and CDR2: SNHLY and FYNNEI. The CDR3 is CASSEDRDTRRTEAFF. The CDR3 DNA follows: TGTGCCAGCAGCGAGGACAGAGATACCCGTAGGACTGAAGCTTTCTTT.

In its sample, this clonotype was seen many times. CDR3 residues: CASSKGRVPRTEAFF. The CDR3 DNA reads as TGCGCCAGCAGCAAAGGAAGGGTACCGAGAACTGAAGCTTTCTTT. The genes are TRBV5-1 and TRBJ1-1; D ambiguous. Germline CDR1 and CDR2: SGHRS and YFSETQ. The CDR3 spans 15 residues. Trimming left V 4 bases short and J 5 bases short, with 18 bases between.

About this clonotype itself: This may be a read error: a much more frequent sequence differs by one nucleotide. This chain connects TRBV29-1 to TRBJ2-7, with 7 bases fitting TRBD2. This CDR3 is built from 15 residues. The germline gives CDR1 SQVTM, CDR2 ANQGSEA. DNA for the CDR3: TGCAGCGCTGAATTGGGTCGGCGGGAGACCTCCGAGCAGTACTTC. Translating gives CSAELGRRETSEQYF.

There are many counts of this clonotype. In DNA form, the CDR3 reads TGTGCCAGCAGCCCTAGGATACGGACAGGGGAGGAGACCCAGTACTTC. Translation: CASSPRIRTGEETQYF. The V call is TRBV11-2, the J call TRBJ2-5; 9 nucleotides match TRBD1. CDR1 and CDR2 from the germline V gene are SGHAT and FQNNGV. This CDR3 comprises 16 residues. The J segment lost 5 bases and the V segment lost 5 bases, leaving 12 bases of the junction unmatched.

This CDR3 reads CASSYGQVSYEQYF. DNA for the CDR3: TGTGCCAGCAGTTACGGTCAGGTGAGCTACGAGCAGTACTTC. The chain employs TRBV6-5 and TRBJ2-7; no clear D gene. The CDR3 extends over 14 amino acids. Germline CDR1 is MNHEY and CDR2 is SVGAGI. The V and J ends lost 2 bases and 3 bases respectively, with 11 bases between them.

This clonotype has ten or more counts. V and J are TRBV28 and TRBJ2-5, with D tentatively TRBD2 (6 bases). The CDR3 is 14 residues long. Trimming removed 6 bases from V and 7 bases from J, with 18 bases in between. CDR1 and CDR2 (germline): MDHEN, SYDVKM. The CDR3 spells CASSHPGTRGTQYF. Written as DNA, the CDR3 is TGTGCCAGCAGCCACCCCGGGACTCGAGGGACCCAGTACTTC.

This clonotype was observed many times. The chain recombines TRBV5-1 with TRBJ1-6, with 9 bases matching TRBD1. The V gene's germline CDR1 is SGHRS and CDR2 YFSETQ. The CDR3 sequence is 17 residues long. V lost 0 bases and J lost 10; bases outside the gene matches: 11. The CDR3 sequence: CASSLESPGQGNSPLHF. The CDR3 DNA is TGCGCCAGCAGCTTGGAGAGTCCGGGACAGGGTAACTCACCCCTCCACTTT.

At least ten counts were recorded for this clonotype. The chain has TRBV29-1 and TRBJ2-7; maybe TRBD2 (5 bases). CDR3 length: 13 residues. Germline V lookup: CDR1 SQVTM, CDR2 ANQGSEA. Trimming left V 3 bases short and J 5 bases short, with 14 bases between. The CDR3 DNA is TGCAGCGTTGAGCGGGCTGGCGACCACGAGCAGTACTTC. Its translation: CSVERAGDHEQYF.

Remarks on this clonotype: A much larger clone is a single base away; this may be a read error. It is likely a read error, because the conserved phenylalanine at the end of the CDR3 is missing. The chain joins TRBV28 to TRBJ2-5; D unresolved. CDR1 and CDR2 from the germline V gene are MDHEN and SYDVKM. The CDR3 spans 10 residues. The CDR3 bases are TGTGCCGGCAGTAAAGAGACCCAGTACTTG. Its translation is CAGSKETQYL.

This clonotype was seen many times. The chain is built from TRBV15 and TRBJ2-7; 10 nucleotides line up with TRBD1. Germline trimming cut 5 bases from V and 3 bases from J; bases unmatched to any gene: 4. Germline-derived CDR1 and CDR2 are LNHNV and YYDKDF (reference sequence). The CDR3 is 14 amino acids. The CDR3 here is CATSSRDRGYEQYF. The DNA for the CDR3 is TGTGCCACCAGCTCCCGGGACAGGGGCTACGAGCAGTACTTC.

This clonotype has at least ten counts. The chain uses TRBV7-6 and TRBJ2-5; weak D call: TRBD2 (7 bases). Trimming cost V 1 base and J 2 bases, with 20 bases left between them. The germline V gene encodes CDR1 SGHVS and CDR2 FNYEAQ. CDR3 length: 18 amino acids. The DNA of the CDR3 is TGTGCCAGCAGCTTAGGGCGAGGGGGGGATACCCTGCAAGAGACCCAGTACTTC. It is translated as CASSLGRGGDTLQETQYF.

This clonotype has a count of ten or more. The chain links TRBV12-3 or TRBV12-4 to TRBJ2-2; D is perhaps TRBD2 (6 bases). The CDR3 runs 16 residues. Trimming removed 6 bases from V and 2 bases from J, with 16 bases in between. The CDR3 nucleotides are TGTGCCAGCAGGGGTTGGGCGGGGCTTAACACCGGGGAGCTGTTTTTT. It yields the protein CASRGWAGLNTGELFF.

This clonotype was seen many times. The V gene is TRBV7-8, the J gene TRBJ1-1; D ambiguous. The germline V and J ends were trimmed by 2 bases and 1 base, with 8 bases remaining between them. Germline-derived CDR1 and CDR2 are SGHVS and FQNEAQ. The CDR3 extends over 14 amino acids. CDR3 DNA sequence: TGTGCCAGCAGCTTAACGAGACAGAACACTGAAGCTTTCTTT. Its translation: CASSLTRQNTEAFF.

There are many counts of this clonotype. This chain uses TRBV5-1 with TRBJ1-2; D possibly corresponds to TRBD1 (6 bases). CDR3 length: 15 residues. The germline CDR1 and CDR2 sequences are SGHRS and YFSETQ. Trimming took 0 bases from V and 2 from J, leaving 11 bases between them. The CDR3 DNA sequence: TGCGCCAGCAGCTTGGCCAGGGGTAGGAACTATGGCTACACCTTC. Its translation: CASSLARGRNYGYTF.

The table lists this clonotype with many counts. This chain joins TRBV12-3 or TRBV12-4 and TRBJ1-2; D is possibly TRBD1 (6 bases). Trimming left V 6 bases short and J 2 bases short, with 13 bases between. This CDR3 is built from 14 residues. CDR3 sequence (DNA): TGTGCCAGCAGCCCAGGACAGAACAACTATGGCTACACCTTC. Translated, it gives CASSPGQNNYGYTF.

This clonotype was seen at least ten times. One end of the junction fails to match germline, which may point to a read error. The chain couples TRBV13 to TRBJ2-5; D is uncertain. The CDR3 has 13 residues. CDR1 and CDR2 from the germline V gene are PRHDT and FYEKMQ (reference sequence). The CDR3 loop reads CASSLVGQETRYF. In nucleotides, the CDR3 is TGTGCCAGCAGCTTAGTGGGCCAAGAGACCCGGTACTTC.

At least ten counts were recorded for this clonotype. This chain connects TRBV6-2 or TRBV6-3 to TRBJ2-7, with D perhaps matching TRBD2 (6 bases). The germline V and J ends were trimmed by 6 bases and 3 bases, with 15 bases remaining between them. This CDR3 has 14 residues. Germline V gene lookup returns CDR1 MNHEY and CDR2 SVGEGT. CDR3: CASRLTSTSYEQYF. The CDR3 region has the DNA TGTGCCAGCAGGCTCACTAGCACGAGCTACGAGCAGTACTTC.

This sequence joins TRBV6-1 and TRBJ2-7; no firm D call. The V gene's germline CDR1 is MNHNS and CDR2 SASEGT. Trimming took 3 bases from V and 4 from J, leaving 16 bases between them. The CDR3 contains 15 residues. The CDR3 region is CASSDGLGPEYEQYF. The CDR3 DNA sequence: TGTGCCAGCAGTGATGGTTTGGGCCCCGAATACGAGCAGTACTTC.